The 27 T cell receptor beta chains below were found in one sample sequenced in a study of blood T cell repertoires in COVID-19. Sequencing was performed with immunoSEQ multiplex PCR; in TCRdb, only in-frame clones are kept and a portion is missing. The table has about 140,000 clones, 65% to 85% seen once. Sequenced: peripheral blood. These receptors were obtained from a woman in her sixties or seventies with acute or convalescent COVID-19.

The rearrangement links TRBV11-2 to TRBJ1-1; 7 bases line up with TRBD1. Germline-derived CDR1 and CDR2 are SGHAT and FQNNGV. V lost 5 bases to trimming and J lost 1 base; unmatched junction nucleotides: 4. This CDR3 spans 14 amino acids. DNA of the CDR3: TGTGCCAGCAGCCGACAGGGAAGGAACACTGAAGCTTTCTTT. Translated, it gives CASSRQGRNTEAFF.

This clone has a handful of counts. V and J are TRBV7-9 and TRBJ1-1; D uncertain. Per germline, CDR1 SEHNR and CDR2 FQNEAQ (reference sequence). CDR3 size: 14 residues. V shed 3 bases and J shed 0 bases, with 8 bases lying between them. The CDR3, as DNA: TGTGCCAGCAGCTTCTACAGCATGAACACTGAAGCTTTCTTT. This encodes CASSFYSMNTEAFF.

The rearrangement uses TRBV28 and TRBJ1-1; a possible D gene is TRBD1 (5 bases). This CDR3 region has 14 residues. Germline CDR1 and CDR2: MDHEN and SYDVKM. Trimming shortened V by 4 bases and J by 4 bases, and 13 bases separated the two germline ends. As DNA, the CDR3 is TGTGCCAGCAGTTCCGACTGGGGCGCCACTGAAGCTTTCTTT. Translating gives CASSSDWGATEAFF.

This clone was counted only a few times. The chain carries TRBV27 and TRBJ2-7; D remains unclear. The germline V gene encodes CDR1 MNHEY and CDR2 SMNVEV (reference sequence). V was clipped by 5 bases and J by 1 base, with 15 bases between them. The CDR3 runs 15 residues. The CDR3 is CASSDSVSRSYEQYF. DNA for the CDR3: TGTGCCAGCAGTGACTCAGTCAGTCGGTCCTACGAGCAGTACTTC.

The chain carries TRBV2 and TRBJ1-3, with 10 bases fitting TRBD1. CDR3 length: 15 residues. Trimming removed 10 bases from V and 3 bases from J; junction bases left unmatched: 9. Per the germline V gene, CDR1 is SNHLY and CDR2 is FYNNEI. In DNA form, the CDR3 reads TGTGCCAACCGGGGGGACAGGGGTAATGGAAACACCATATATTTT. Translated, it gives CANRGDRGNGNTIYF.

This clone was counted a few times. CDR3 protein: CASSKGKRGTEAFF. The CDR3 DNA follows: TGTGCCAGTAGTAAAGGAAAACGGGGCACTGAAGCTTTCTTT. The chain links TRBV19 to TRBJ1-1; unclear D gene. Germline CDR1 and CDR2: LNHDA and SQIVND (reference sequence). The CDR3 runs 14 residues. V was trimmed by 4 bases and J by 4 bases, leaving 13 bases between them.

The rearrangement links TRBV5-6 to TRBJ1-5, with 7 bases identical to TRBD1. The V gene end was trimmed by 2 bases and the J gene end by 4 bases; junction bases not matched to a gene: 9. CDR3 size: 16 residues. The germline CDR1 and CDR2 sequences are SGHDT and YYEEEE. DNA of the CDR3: TGTGCCAGCAGCTTCTTTCAAGGGGGCGGGAATCAGCCCCAGCATTTT. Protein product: CASSFFQGGGNQPQHF.

The chain's CDR3 is CASSQGSSYNSPLHF. The DNA of the CDR3 is TGTGCCAGCAGCCAAGGGAGCTCCTATAATTCACCCCTCCACTTT. The rearrangement uses TRBV14 and TRBJ1-6; no reliable D call. The CDR3 has 15 residues. Germline CDR1 reads SGHDN; CDR2 reads FVKESK. Trimming took off 1 base at V and 0 bases at J, with 4 bases between the two ends.

CDR3 sequence reads: CAISPTTEGYTF. CDR3 DNA: TGTGCCATCAGTCCGACGACTGAGGGCTACACCTTC. J is TRBJ1-2 and V is TRBV10-3; D gene uncertain. The germline V gene encodes CDR1 ENHRY and CDR2 SYGVKD. V lost 5 bases and J 8 bases, leaving 12 bases between the germline ends. The CDR3 spans 12 residues.

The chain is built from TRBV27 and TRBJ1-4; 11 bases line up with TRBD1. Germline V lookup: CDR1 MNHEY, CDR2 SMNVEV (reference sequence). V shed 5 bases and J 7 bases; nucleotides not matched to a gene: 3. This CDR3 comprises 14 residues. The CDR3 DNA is TGTGCCAGCAGTCGGACAGGGGGCGCTGAAAAACTGTTTTTT. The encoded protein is CASSRTGGAEKLFF.

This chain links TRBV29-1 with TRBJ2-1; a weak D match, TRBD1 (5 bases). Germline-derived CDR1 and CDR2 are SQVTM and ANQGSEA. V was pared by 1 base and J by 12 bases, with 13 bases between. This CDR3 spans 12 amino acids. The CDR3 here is CSVEAGRVGQFF. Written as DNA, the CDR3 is TGCAGCGTTGAAGCGGGCAGGGTCGGGCAGTTCTTC.

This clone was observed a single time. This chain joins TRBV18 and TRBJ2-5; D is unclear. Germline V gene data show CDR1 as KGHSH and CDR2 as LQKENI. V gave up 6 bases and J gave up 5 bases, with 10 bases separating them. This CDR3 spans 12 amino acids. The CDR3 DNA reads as TGTGCCAGCTCGCGTACGCTGGAGACCCAGTACTTC. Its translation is CASSRTLETQYF.

This CDR3 reads CASSYAGQGDYEQYF. The CDR3 DNA reads as TGTGCCAGCAGTTACGCTGGACAGGGGGATTACGAGCAGTACTTC. The chain employs TRBV6-2 or TRBV6-3 and TRBJ2-7, with 10 positions matching TRBD1. Trimming at V came to 2 bases and at J to 4 bases, leaving 5 bases not matched to a gene. The CDR3 length is 15 residues. Germline V CDR1 and CDR2: MNHEY, SVGEGT.

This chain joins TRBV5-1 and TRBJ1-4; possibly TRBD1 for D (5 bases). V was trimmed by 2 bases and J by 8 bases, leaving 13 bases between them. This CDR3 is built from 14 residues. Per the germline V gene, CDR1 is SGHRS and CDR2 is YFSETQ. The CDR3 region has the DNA TGCGCCAGCAGCTTAGAAGGGGTAGGCGAAAAACTGTTTTTT. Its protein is CASSLEGVGEKLFF.

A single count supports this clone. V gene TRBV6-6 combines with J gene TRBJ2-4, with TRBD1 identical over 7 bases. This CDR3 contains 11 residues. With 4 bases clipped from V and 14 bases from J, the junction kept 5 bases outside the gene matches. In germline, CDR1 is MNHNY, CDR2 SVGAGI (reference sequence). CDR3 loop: CASSSTGEEYF. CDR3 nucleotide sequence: TGTGCCAGCAGTTCAACAGGGGAAGAGTACTTC.

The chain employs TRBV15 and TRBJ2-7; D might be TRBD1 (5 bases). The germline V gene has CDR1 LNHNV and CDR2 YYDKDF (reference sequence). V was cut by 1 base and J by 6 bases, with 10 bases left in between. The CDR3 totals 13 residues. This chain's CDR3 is CATSRARVGEQYF. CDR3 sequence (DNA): TGTGCCACCAGCAGAGCCAGGGTGGGCGAGCAGTACTTC.

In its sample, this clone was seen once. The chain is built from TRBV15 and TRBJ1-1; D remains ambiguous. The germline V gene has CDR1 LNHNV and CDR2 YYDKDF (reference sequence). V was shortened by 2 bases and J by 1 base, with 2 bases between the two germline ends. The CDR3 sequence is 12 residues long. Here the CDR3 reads CATSRQNTEAFF. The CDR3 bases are TGTGCCACCAGCAGACAGAACACTGAAGCTTTCTTT.

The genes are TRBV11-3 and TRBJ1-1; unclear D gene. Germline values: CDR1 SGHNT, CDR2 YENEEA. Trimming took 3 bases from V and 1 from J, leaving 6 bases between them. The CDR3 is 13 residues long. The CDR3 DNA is TGTGCCAGCAGCTTGGAGCAGAACACTGAAGCTTTCTTT. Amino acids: CASSLEQNTEAFF.

Here the CDR3 DNA reads TGCGCCAGCAGCAAGACTAGCGGAGGGAGCTCCTACGAGCAGTACTTC. This sequence encodes CASSKTSGGSSYEQYF. The chain couples TRBV5-1 to TRBJ2-7; TRBD2 matches at 9 bases. V trimming: 4 bases; J trimming: 0 bases; junction bases outside the gene matches: 8. The CDR3 consists of 16 residues. The germline V gene has CDR1 SGHRS and CDR2 YFSETQ.

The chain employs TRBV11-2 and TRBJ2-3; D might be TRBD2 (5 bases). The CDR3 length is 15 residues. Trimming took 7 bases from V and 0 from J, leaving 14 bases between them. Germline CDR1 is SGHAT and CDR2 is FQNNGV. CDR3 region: CASNPEGASTDTQYF. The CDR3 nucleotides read TGTGCCAGCAACCCTGAGGGAGCTAGCACAGATACGCAGTATTTT.

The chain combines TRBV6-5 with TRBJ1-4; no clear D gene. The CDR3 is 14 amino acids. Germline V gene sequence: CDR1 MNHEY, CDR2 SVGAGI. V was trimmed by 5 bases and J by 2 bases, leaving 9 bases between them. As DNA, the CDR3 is TGTGCCAGCAGTACGGGATCTACTAATGAAAAACTGTTTTTT. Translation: CASSTGSTNEKLFF.

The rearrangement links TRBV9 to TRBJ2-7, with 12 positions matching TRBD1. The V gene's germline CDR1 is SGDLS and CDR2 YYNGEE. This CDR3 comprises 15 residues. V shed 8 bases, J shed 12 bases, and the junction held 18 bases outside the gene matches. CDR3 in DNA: TGTGCCAGGGGACAGGGGGCGAGGAAAAGCCCGGGTCCGTACTTC. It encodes CARGQGARKSPGPYF.

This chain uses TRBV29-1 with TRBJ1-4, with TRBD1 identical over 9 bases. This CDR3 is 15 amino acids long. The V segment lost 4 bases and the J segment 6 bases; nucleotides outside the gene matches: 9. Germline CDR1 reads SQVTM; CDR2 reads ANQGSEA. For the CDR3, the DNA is TGCAGCGTTGCCCACGAGGGACAGGGCTATGAAAAACTGTTTTTT. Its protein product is CSVAHEGQGYEKLFF.

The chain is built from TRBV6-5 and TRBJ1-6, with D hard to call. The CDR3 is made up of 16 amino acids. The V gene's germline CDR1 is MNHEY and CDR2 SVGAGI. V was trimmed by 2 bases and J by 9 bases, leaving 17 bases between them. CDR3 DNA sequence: TGTGCCAGCAGTTACCAGGTCTCTCAAGTCGGTTCACCCCTCCACTTT. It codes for CASSYQVSQVGSPLHF.

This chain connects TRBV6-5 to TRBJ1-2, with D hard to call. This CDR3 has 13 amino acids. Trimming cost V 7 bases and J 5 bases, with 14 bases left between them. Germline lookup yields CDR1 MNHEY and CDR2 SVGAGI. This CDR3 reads CASTESPLYGYTF. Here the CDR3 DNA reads TGTGCCAGCACCGAAAGCCCCTTATATGGCTACACCTTC.

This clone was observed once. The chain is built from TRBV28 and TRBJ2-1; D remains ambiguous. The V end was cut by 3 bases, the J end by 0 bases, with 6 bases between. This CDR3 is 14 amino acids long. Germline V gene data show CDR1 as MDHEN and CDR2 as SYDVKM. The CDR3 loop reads CASSFEDSYNEQFF. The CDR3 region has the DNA TGTGCCAGCAGTTTCGAGGACTCCTACAATGAGCAGTTCTTC.

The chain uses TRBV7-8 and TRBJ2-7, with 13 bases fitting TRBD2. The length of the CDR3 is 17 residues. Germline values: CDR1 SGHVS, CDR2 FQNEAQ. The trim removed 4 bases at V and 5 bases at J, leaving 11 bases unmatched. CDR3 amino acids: CASSSLVGLAGDDEQYF. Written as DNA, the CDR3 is TGTGCCAGCAGCTCCTTGGTCGGACTAGCGGGAGACGACGAGCAGTACTTC.